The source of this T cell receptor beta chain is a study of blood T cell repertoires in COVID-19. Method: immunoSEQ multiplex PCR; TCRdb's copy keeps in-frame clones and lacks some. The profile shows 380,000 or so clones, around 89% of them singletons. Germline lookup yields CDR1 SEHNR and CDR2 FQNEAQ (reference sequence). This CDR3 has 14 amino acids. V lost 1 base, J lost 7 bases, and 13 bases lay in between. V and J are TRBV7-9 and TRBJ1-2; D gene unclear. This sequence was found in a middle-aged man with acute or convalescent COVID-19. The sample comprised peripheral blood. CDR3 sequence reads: CASSLDPGLGGYTF. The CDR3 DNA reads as TGTGCCAGCAGCTTAGATCCAGGTCTGGGTGGCTACACCTTC. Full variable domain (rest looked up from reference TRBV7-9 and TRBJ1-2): DTGVSQNPRHKITKRGQNVTFRCDPISEHNRLYWYRQTLGQGPEFLTYFQNEAQLEKSRLLSDRFSAERPKGSFSTLEIQRTEQGDSAMYLCASSLDPGLGGYTFGSGTRLTVV.